Described below is a single TCR beta chain sequence and its context. Its antigen is as yet unknown. This sample was included in a study of CD8 T cells in ankylosing spondylitis. Findings and caveats of the study: Characteristic, it appeared, of ankylosing spondylitis blood was a TCR beta motif of roughly eight highly homologous variants.

Germline loops: CDR1 MNHEY, CDR2 SVGAGI. V trimming: 10 bases; J trimming: 5 bases; junction bases outside the gene matches: 7. The CDR3 is 12 amino acids. TCRdb re-called the 5' RACE reads through MiXCR, storing one row per CDR3 protein. The sample carries 250,000 to 300,000 distinct CDR3 sequences, 20% recorded once. The J gene is TRBJ1-1, the V gene TRBV6-5; 7 bases fit TRBD1. The TCR originated in a male donor with ankylosing spondylitis or in good health (not recorded which). The sample was blood, either unsorted or a sorted T cell fraction (not recorded which). The CDR3 bases are TGTGCCACAAGGGGGCAAAGAACTGAAGCTTTCTTT. It is translated as CATRGQRTEAFF.